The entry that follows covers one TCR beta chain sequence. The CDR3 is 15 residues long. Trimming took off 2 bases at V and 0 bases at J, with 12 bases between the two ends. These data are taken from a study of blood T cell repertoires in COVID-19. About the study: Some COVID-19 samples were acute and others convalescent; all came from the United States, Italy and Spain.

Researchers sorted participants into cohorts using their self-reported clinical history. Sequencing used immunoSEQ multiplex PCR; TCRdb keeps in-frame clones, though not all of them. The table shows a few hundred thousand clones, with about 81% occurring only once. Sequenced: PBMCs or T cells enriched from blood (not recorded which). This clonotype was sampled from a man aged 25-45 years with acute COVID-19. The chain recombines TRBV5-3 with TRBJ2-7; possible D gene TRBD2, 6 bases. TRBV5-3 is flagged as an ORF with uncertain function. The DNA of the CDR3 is TGTGCCAGAAGCTTCGGGCAGGGAGGCTCCTACGAGCAGTACGTC. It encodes CARSFGQGGSYEQYV.